The present TCR beta chain was sequenced within a study of CD8+ T cells in alopecia areata (dated by TCRdb to between 2017 and 2018). For the wider study: Skin from C3H/HeJ donors with spontaneous alopecia (roughly 6-13 months old) was grafted onto female C3H/HeJ recipients that were roughly 6-11 weeks old. The study used high-throughput TCRbeta sequencing to examine T cell clonal expansion in alopecia areata, in both the C3H/HeJ mouse model and human patients. Scalp tissue and sorted CD4+ and CD8+ peripheral blood T cells from patchy and totalis/universalis alopecia areata patients and from healthy controls were covered by human TCRbeta sequencing. Scalp clonality was compared across normal scalp (n=4), patchy alopecia areata scalp (n=8), and alopecia totalis/universalis scalp (n=8). The RNA source kit depended on sample type: the PAXgene miRNA kit for fixed scalp, the miRNeasy kit for PBMCs, and the RNeasy kit for mouse skin. Amplification of TCRbeta CDR3 regions was done by immunoSEQ multiplex PCR using 35 Vbeta forward primers and 13 Jbeta reverse primers.

This clone was detected many times. The clone's antigen remains unknown. The receptor originates from a mouse, and its gene names and germline sequences are accordingly murine. Read data end 4 residues before the CDR3 end; the end is taken from the germline J gene. Inclusive of the bounding cysteine and phenylalanine, the CDR3 is 13 residues long. Part of the CDR3 DNA is given, 27 bases translated from base 1. Deletion took 2 bases off V and 6 bases off J, with a span of 9 bases between the germline ends. In the germline V gene, CDR1 corresponds to NNHDY and CDR2 to SYVADS. Broad study findings and their caveats: Lesional scalp, especially in alopecia totalis/universalis, showed higher clonality and more expanded CD8+ clones than normal scalp, suggesting antigenic drive. Shared TCR sequences between patients were less evident than in mice, which may be partly attributable to HLA diversity in the patient population. Unlike mouse skin, where gammadelta T cells dominate, normal human skin contains resident alphabeta T cells that get sequenced too, which complicates analysis of the scalp TCR repertoire.

Libraries were made using the immunoSEQ multiplex PCR assay. RNA was extracted from all samples and reverse transcribed into cDNA, which served as template for TCR sequencing. First-strand cDNA was synthesized using SuperScript III with a 2:1 mix of oligo-dT and random hexamers. A synthetic immune receptor repertoire was used to gauge amplification bias, and whatever bias remained was removed computationally. Libraries were sequenced on Illumina HiSeq using 60 bp reads that covered the CDR3 and were read from J toward V. Concerning the study's data processing: Raw reads were preprocessed to remove errors, and CDR3 was defined by IMGT conventions from the conserved cysteine to phenylalanine. To get clonality, Shannon entropy was normalized by log2 of the number of productive unique TCRs and the result was subtracted from 1. Scalp TCRbeta sequences were cross-referenced with sorted blood CD4 and CD8 repertoires so that the CD4 or CD8 identity of scalp clones could be inferred. Not all clones reach the TCRdb copy of this immuneACCESS table, which keeps in-frame sequences only. Checked studies attribute under half of the gap to unresolved V genes and leave the rest unexplained. V and J calls plus clone size are reproduced from that table; the DNA served to infer D and trimming. Listed for this sample are around 110,000 clones, none observed only a single time. The ten largest account for 20% of the sample.

The rearranged segments are TRBV13-3 and TRBJ2-1; the D gene remains uncertain. This receptor was obtained from a C3H/HeJ mouse with alopecia areata. The MHC haplotype that this mouse strain carries is H2-k. The sequenced sample was lesional skin. The CDR3 bases that were read are TGTGCCAGCAGTGACAGGTTTTTTGCT. The encoded protein is CASSDRFFA. Given in full, the CDR3 is CASSDRFFAEQFF.